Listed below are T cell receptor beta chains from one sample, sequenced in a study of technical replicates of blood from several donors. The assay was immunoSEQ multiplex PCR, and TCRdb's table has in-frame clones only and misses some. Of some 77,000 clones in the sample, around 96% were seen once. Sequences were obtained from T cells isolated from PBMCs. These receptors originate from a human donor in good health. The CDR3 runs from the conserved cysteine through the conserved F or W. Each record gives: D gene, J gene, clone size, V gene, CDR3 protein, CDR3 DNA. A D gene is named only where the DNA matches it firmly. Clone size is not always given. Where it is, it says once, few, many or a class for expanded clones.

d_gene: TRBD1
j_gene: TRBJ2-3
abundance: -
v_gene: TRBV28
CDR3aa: CATGGQGEYTQYF
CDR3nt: TGTGCCACAGGGGGACAGGGGGAGTATACGCAGTATTTT

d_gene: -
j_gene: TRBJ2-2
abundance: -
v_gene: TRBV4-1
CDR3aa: CATRGYGTGELFF
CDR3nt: TGCGCTACCAGGGGCTATGGCACCGGGGAGCTGTTTTTT

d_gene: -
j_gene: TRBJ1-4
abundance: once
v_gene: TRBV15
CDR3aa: CATRLGETNEKLFF
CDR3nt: TGTGCCACCAGACTCGGAGAAACTAATGAAAAACTGTTTTTT

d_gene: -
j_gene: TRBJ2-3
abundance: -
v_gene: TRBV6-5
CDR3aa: CASSYSAGERTDTQYF
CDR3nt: TGTGCCAGCAGTTACTCGGCAGGGGAGAGAACAGATACGCAGTATTTT

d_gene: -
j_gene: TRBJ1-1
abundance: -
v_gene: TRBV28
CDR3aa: CASSLQNTEAFF
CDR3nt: TGTGCCAGCAGTTTACAGAACACTGAAGCTTTCTTT

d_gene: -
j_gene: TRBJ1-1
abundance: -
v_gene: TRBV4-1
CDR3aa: CASSPQWGGSANTEAFF
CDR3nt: TGCGCCAGCAGCCCCCAGTGGGGGGGGTCTGCGAACACTGAAGCTTTCTTT

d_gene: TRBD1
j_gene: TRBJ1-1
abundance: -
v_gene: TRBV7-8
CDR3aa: CASSKGQGRGNTEAFF
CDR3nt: TGTGCCAGCAGCAAGGGACAGGGGAGAGGGAACACTGAAGCTTTCTTT

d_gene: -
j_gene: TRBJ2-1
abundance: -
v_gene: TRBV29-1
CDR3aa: CSVGRGSALYNEQFF
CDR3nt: TGCAGCGTTGGACGAGGGTCGGCGCTCTACAATGAGCAGTTCTTC

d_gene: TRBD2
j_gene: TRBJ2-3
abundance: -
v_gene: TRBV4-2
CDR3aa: CASRIAGGSTDTQYF
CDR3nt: TGTGCCAGCAGAATAGCGGGAGGGAGCACAGATACGCAGTATTTT

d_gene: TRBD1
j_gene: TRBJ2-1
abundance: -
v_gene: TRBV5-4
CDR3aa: CASSSRGATGGLMDEQFF
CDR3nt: TGTGCCAGCAGCTCCCGGGGGGCGACAGGGGGCCTGATGGATGAGCAGTTCTTC

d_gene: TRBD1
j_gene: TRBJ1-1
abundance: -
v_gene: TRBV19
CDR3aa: CASSFRTGGPVNTEAFF
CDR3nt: TGTGCCAGTAGTTTCCGGACAGGGGGTCCCGTGAACACTGAAGCTTTCTTT

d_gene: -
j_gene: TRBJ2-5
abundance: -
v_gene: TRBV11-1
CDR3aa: CASSFRDKETQYF
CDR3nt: TGTGCCAGCAGCTTCAGAGACAAAGAGACCCAGTACTTC

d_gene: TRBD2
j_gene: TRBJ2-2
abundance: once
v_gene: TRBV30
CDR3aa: CACQREGNTGELFF
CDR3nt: TGTGCCTGTCAGCGGGAGGGGAACACCGGGGAGCTGTTTTTT

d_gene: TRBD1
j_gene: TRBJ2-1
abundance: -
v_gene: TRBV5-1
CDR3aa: CASSLGQGYNEQFF
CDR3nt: TGCGCCAGCAGCTTGGGACAGGGGTACAATGAGCAGTTCTTC

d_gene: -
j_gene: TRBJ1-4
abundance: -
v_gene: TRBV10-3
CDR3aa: CAISDMTNEKLFF
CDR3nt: TGTGCCATCAGTGATATGACTAATGAAAAACTGTTTTTT

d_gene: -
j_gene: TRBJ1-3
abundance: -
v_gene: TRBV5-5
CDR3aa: CASSFRNSGNTIYF
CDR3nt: TGTGCCAGCAGCTTCAGGAACTCTGGAAACACCATATATTTT

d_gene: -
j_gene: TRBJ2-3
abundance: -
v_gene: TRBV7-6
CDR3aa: CASSSRDFLDTQYF
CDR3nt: TGTGCCAGCAGCTCCCGGGACTTCCTAGATACGCAGTATTTT

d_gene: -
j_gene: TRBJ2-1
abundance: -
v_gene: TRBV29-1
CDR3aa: CSVDTSGSYNEQFF
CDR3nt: TGCAGCGTTGATACCAGCGGCTCCTACAATGAGCAGTTCTTC

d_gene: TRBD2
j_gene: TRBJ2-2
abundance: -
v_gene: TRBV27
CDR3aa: CASSPGLVFLAGELFF
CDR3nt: TGTGCCAGCAGTCCGGGACTAGTTTTTCTTGCCGGGGAGCTGTTTTTT

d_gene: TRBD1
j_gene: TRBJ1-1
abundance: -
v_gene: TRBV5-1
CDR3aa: CASSNRGYTEAFF
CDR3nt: TGCGCCAGCAGCAACAGGGGGTACACTGAAGCTTTCTTT

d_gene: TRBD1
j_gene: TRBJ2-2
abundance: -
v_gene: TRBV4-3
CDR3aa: CASRKDRGLTGELFF
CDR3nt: TGCGCCAGCAGGAAGGACAGGGGGCTCACCGGGGAGCTGTTTTTT

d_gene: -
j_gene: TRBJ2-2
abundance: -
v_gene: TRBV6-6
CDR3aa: CASSYSSGGELFF
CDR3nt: TGTGCCAGCAGTTACTCTAGCGGCGGGGAGCTGTTTTTT

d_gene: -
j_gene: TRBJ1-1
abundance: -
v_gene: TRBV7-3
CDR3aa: CASGRGRNTEAFF
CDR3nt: TGTGCCAGCGGCAGGGGACGGAACACTGAAGCTTTCTTT

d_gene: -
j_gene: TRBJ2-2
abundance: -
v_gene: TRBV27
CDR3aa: CASIPGRTFSTHTGELFF
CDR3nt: TGTGCCAGCATCCCCGGCAGGACTTTCTCCACTCACACCGGGGAGCTGTTTTTT

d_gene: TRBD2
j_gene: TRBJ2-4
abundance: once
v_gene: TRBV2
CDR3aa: CASEGRELAKNIQYF
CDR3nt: TGTGCCAGCGAGGGGCGGGAGTTAGCCAAAAACATTCAGTACTTC

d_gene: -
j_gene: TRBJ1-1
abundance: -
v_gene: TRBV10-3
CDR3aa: CAISEVQGPEAFF
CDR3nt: TGTGCCATCAGTGAGGTACAGGGCCCTGAAGCTTTCTTT

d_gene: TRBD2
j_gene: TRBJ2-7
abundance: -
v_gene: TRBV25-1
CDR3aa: CASSGTSGSSYEQYF
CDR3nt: TGTGCCAGCAGTGGAACCAGCGGGAGCTCCTACGAGCAGTACTTC

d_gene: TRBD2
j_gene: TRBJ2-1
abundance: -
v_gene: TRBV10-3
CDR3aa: CAISTSGRGNEQFF
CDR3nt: TGTGCCATCAGTACTAGCGGGAGAGGGAATGAGCAGTTCTTC

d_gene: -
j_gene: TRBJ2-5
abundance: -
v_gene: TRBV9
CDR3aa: CASSGSGTLGETQYF
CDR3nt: TGTGCCAGCAGTGGTAGCGGTACCTTGGGGGAGACCCAGTACTTC

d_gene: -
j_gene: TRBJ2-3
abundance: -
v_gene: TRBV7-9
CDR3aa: CASTATGDTQYF
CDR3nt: TGTGCCAGCACCGCCACGGGAGATACGCAGTATTTT

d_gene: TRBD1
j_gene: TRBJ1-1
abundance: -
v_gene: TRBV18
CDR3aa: CASSPTDRGEAFF
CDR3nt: TGTGCCAGCTCACCTACGGACAGGGGCGAAGCTTTCTTT

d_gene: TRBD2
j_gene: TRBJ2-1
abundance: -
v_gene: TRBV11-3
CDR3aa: CASSQIRLAVVGNEQFF
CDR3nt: TGTGCCAGCAGCCAAATTCGACTAGCGGTAGTAGGCAATGAGCAGTTCTTC

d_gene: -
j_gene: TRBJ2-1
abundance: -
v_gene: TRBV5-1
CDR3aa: CASSLGRNNEQFF
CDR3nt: TGCGCCAGCAGCTTGGGCAGGAACAATGAGCAGTTCTTC

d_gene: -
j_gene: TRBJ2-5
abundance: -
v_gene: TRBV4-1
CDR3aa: CASSRGPQETQYF
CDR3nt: TGCGCCAGCAGCCGCGGGCCTCAAGAGACCCAGTACTTC

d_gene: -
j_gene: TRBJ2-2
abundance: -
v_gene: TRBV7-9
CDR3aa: CASSGDWELFF
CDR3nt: TGTGCCAGCAGCGGAGATTGGGAGCTGTTTTTT

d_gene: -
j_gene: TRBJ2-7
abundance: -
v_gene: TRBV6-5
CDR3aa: CASSYTGEQYF
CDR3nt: TGTGCCAGCAGTTACACGGGAGAGCAGTACTTC

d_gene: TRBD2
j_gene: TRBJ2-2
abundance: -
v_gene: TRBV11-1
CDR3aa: CASSLGLAEMNTGELFF
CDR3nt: TGTGCCAGCAGCTTGGGACTAGCGGAAATGAACACCGGGGAGCTGTTTTTT

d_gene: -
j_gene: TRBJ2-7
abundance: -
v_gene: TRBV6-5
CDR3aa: CASSYSGGILYEQYF
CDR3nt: TGTGCCAGCAGTTACTCAGGGGGAATCCTCTACGAGCAGTACTTC

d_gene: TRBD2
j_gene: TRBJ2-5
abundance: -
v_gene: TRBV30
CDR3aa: CAWSKAGGQETQYF
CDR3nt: TGTGCCTGGAGTAAAGCGGGAGGACAAGAGACCCAGTACTTC

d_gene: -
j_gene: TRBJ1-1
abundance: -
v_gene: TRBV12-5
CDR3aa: CASGLAPNRNTEAFF
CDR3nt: TGTGCTAGTGGTTTGGCCCCTAATAGGAACACTGAAGCTTTCTTT

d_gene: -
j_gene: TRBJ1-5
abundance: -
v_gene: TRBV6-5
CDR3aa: CASSSGPGANQPQHF
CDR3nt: TGTGCCAGCAGCTCCGGACCTGGGGCAAATCAGCCCCAGCATTTT

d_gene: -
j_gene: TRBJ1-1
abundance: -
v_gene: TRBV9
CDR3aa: CASSVDGTVTEAFF
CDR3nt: TGTGCCAGCAGCGTAGATGGGACTGTCACTGAAGCTTTCTTT

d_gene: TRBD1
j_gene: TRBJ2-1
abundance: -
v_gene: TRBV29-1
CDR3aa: CSVEGQLHMIF
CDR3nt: TGCAGCGTTGAGGGACAGCTACATATGATCTTC

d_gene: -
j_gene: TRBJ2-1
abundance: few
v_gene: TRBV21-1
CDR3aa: CALSNEQFF
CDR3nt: TGTGCCCTCTCCAATGAGCAGTTCTTC

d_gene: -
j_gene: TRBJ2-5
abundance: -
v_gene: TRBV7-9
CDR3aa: CASSLDMETQYF
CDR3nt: TGTGCCAGCAGCTTAGACATGGAGACCCAGTACTTC

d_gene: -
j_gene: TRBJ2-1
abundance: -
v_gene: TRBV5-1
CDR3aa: CASSYQTGSYNEQFF
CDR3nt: TGCGCCAGCAGCTATCAGACTGGTTCCTACAATGAGCAGTTCTTC

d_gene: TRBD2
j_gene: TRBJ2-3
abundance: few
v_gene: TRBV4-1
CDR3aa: CASSPRLAGVRDTQYF
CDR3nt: TGCGCCAGCAGCCCTAGACTAGCGGGAGTTAGGGATACGCAGTATTTT

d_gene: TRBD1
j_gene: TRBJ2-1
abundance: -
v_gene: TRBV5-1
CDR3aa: CASSIRQGNYNEQFF
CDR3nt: TGCGCCAGCAGCATAAGACAGGGTAACTACAATGAGCAGTTCTTC

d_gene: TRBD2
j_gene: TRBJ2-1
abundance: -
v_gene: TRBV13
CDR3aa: CASSLVREGSYNEQFF
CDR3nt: TGTGCCAGCAGCTTAGTAAGGGAGGGCTCCTACAATGAGCAGTTCTTC

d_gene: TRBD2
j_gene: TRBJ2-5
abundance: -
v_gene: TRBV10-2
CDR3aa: CASSESPSGMETQYF
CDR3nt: TGCGCCAGCAGTGAGTCTCCTAGCGGGATGGAGACCCAGTACTTC